This entry lists 8 T cell receptor beta chains sequenced from one sample in a study of OX40 agonist ivuxolimab in advanced cancers. Assay used: immunoSEQ multiplex PCR; TCRdb lists only in-frame clones, some missing. The repertoire includes 60,000 to 80,000 clones, 80% to 90% of them detected once, and approximately 5% sits in the top ten. The sequencing used CD4+ or CD8+ T cells sorted from blood, collected in a trial of the OX40 agonist ivuxolimab. These receptors were taken from an adult with an advanced solid tumor such as melanoma, head and neck, liver or kidney cancer.

V is TRBV19 and J is TRBJ2-1; D is unclear. V lost 6 bases and J 6 bases, leaving 9 bases between the germline ends. The CDR3 covers 12 residues. Germline CDR1 and CDR2: LNHDA and SQIVND (reference sequence). CDR3 protein: CASSDQVNEQFF. The CDR3 DNA sequence: TGTGCCAGTAGCGACCAAGTCAATGAGCAGTTCTTC.

The V and J genes are TRBV4-1 and TRBJ2-4; D is ambiguous. CDR3 length: 16 residues. The V end lost 2 bases, the J end lost 0 bases, and 11 bases lay between the germline ends. The germline V gene encodes CDR1 MGHRA and CDR2 YSYEKL. CDR3 nucleotide sequence: TGCGCCAGCAGCCAAATTGGCAGACTAGCCAAAAACATTCAGTACTTC. Protein sequence: CASSQIGRLAKNIQYF.

The chain couples TRBV6-5 to TRBJ2-2; either TRBD1 or TRBD2 may fit D (5 bases each). V lost 7 bases to trimming and J lost 8 bases, with 14 bases between them. Germline V CDR1 and CDR2: MNHEY, SVGAGI. The CDR3 totals 13 residues. The DNA of the CDR3 is TGTGCCAGCAAGGGGTTGTTAGCGGGGGAGCTGTTTTTT. Encoded protein: CASKGLLAGELFF.

The chain employs TRBV6-4 and TRBJ2-7; D not certain. The V gene's germline CDR1 is MRHNA and CDR2 SNTAGT. This CDR3 is built from 14 residues. V dropped 8 bases and J dropped 3 bases, with 17 bases sitting between them. The CDR3, as DNA: TGTGCCAGCGCTGGACGAAGGCCCCTCTACGAGCAGTACTTC. The encoded protein is CASAGRRPLYEQYF.

The rearrangement joins TRBV7-2 to TRBJ2-1; the D gene is possibly TRBD2 (6 bases). The CDR3 spans 16 residues. Between the trimmed V and J ends, which lost 6 bases and 1 base, there was a span of 16 bases. The germline CDR1 and CDR2 sequences are SGHTA and FQGNSA. In DNA, the CDR3 is TGTGCCAGCAGGGGCTTTACGACTAGTTCCTACAATGAGCAGTTCTTC. It is translated as CASRGFTTSSYNEQFF. Complete variable domain (other parts from reference TRBV7-2 and TRBJ2-1): GAGVSQSPSNKVTEKGKDVELRCDPISGHTALYWYRQSLGQGLEFLIYFQGNSAPDKSGLPSDRFSAERTGGSVSTLTIQRTQQEDSAVYLCASRGFTTSSYNEQFFGPGTRLTVL.

The chain has TRBV2 and TRBJ1-1; D is ambiguous. The CDR3 extends over 16 amino acids. V lost 8 bases to trimming and J lost 0 bases, with 19 bases between them. Per the germline V gene, CDR1 is SNHLY and CDR2 is FYNNEI. In DNA form, the CDR3 reads TGTGCCAGCCACCCAAGGGTACGAGCAATGAACACTGAAGCTTTCTTT. As protein: CASHPRVRAMNTEAFF. Full variable domain (rest looked up from reference TRBV2 and TRBJ1-1): EPEVTQTPSHQVTQMGQEVILRCVPISNHLYFYWYRQILGQKVEFLVSFYNNEISEKSEIFDDQFSVERPDGSNFTLKIRSTKLEDSAMYFCASHPRVRAMNTEAFFGQGTRLTVV.

This clone appeared once. J is TRBJ2-1 and V is TRBV4-1; 7 bases fit TRBD2. The ends lost 2 bases at V and 4 bases at J; junction bases unmatched: 2. Germline values: CDR1 MGHRA, CDR2 YSYEKL. The CDR3 is 14 amino acids. The CDR3 coding sequence is TGCGCCAGCAGCCAACTAGCGGCTTACAATGAGCAGTTCTTC. Its translation is CASSQLAAYNEQFF.

This chain uses TRBV10-1 with TRBJ1-4; the D gene is possibly TRBD1 (5 bases). The CDR3 length is 17 residues. Germline V CDR1 and CDR2: WNHNN, SYGVQD (reference sequence). The ends were cut back, 1 base at V and 4 bases at J, with 16 bases in the middle. CDR3 region: CASSELEKGESNEKLFF. CDR3 sequence (DNA): TGCGCCAGCAGTGAGTTGGAAAAAGGGGAGAGTAATGAAAAACTGTTTTTT.